Presented here are 19 T cell receptor beta chains from one specimen sequenced in a study of T-cell memory formation after mild COVID-19. TCRdb reprocessed the 5' RACE reads via MiXCR and lists one record per CDR3 protein. The table lists a few hundred thousand distinct CDR3 sequences, 8% to 9% of them singletons. Specimen: PBMCs or a T cell subset sorted from them (not recorded which). These receptors were collected from a man aged 18 to 29 who had mild COVID-19 (a few samples of this study predate the infection). Cell type and time point are not known.

This clonotype was recorded at least ten times. This chain joins TRBV7-9 and TRBJ1-2, with D maybe TRBD1 (5 bases). Germline V gives CDR1 SEHNR, CDR2 FQNEAQ (reference sequence). The V end was cut by 5 bases, the J end by 2 bases, with 15 bases between. The CDR3 consists of 15 residues. The CDR3 region is CASSPRRDLNYGYTF. The CDR3 DNA follows: TGTGCCAGCAGCCCGCGGCGGGACCTAAACTATGGCTACACCTTC.

The chain carries TRBV4-2 and TRBJ1-4; D unclear. This CDR3 comprises 14 residues. Germline V CDR1 and CDR2: LGHNA, YNFKEQ. Trimming pared 3 bases from V and 4 bases from J, leaving 9 bases between. The CDR3 nucleotides are TGTGCCAGCAGCCATCAGAGAAATAATGAAAAACTGTTTTTT. Residues: CASSHQRNNEKLFF.

The chain combines TRBV5-1 with TRBJ1-4; 7 bases line up with TRBD1. V lost 3 bases, J lost 8 bases, and 13 bases stayed unmatched. This CDR3 has 16 residues. Germline CDR1 reads SGHRS; CDR2 reads YFSETQ. CDR3 in amino acids: CASSSGTVKTSEKLFF. The CDR3 DNA sequence: TGCGCCAGCAGCTCCGGGACAGTTAAGACCTCGGAAAAACTGTTTTTT.

This chain connects TRBV3-1 to TRBJ2-3; the D call may be TRBD1 or TRBD2 (6 bases each). Trimming took 2 bases from V and 5 from J, leaving 17 bases between them. Germline CDR1 is LGHDT and CDR2 is YNNKEL (reference sequence). The CDR3 covers 16 residues. CDR3 residues: CASSQRDGGPIDTQYF. In DNA form, the CDR3 reads TGTGCCAGCAGCCAAAGGGATGGGGGGCCCATAGATACGCAGTATTTT.

There are many counts of this clonotype. This chain joins TRBV7-2 and TRBJ2-7; 7 positions agree with TRBD1. The CDR3 is 15 amino acids. Germline loops: CDR1 SGHTA, CDR2 FQGNSA. The J segment lost 0 bases and the V segment lost 0 bases, leaving 2 bases of the junction unmatched. This CDR3 is CASSLAAGGSYEQYF. DNA for the CDR3: TGTGCCAGCAGCTTAGCGGCAGGGGGCTCCTACGAGCAGTACTTC.

In its sample, this clonotype was seen a few times. The chain links TRBV19 to TRBJ1-1; D is unclear. From germline, CDR1 is LNHDA and CDR2 SQIVND (reference sequence). The CDR3 consists of 11 residues. Trimming pared 2 bases from V and 6 bases from J, leaving 4 bases between. In DNA form, the CDR3 reads TGTGCCAGTAGTATAAGAGCTGAAGCTTTCTTT. Its protein is CASSIRAEAFF. The full variable domain, completed using reference TRBV19 and TRBJ1-1, is DGGITQSPKYLFRKEGQNVTLSCEQNLNHDAMYWYRQDPGQGLRLIYYSQIVNDFQKGDIAEGYSVSREKKESFPLTVTSAQKNPTAFYLCASSIRAEAFFGQGTRLTVV.

This clonotype was observed at least ten times. The V and J genes are TRBV7-6 and TRBJ1-2, with a weak D call TRBD1 (5 bases). This CDR3 is 13 amino acids long. V lost 5 bases and J 5 bases, leaving 12 bases between the germline ends. Per the germline V gene, CDR1 is SGHVS and CDR2 is FNYEAQ. The CDR3 region has the DNA TGTGCCAGCAGCCCGGGGGGGACGTATGGCTACACCTTC. Translation: CASSPGGTYGYTF.

This clonotype was found many times. The chain uses TRBV20-1 and TRBJ1-3; no firm D call. CDR3 size: 13 residues. Germline CDR1 is DFQATT and CDR2 is SNEGSKA (reference sequence). With 3 bases removed from V and 4 bases from J, the gap between germline ends came to 10 bases. The CDR3 DNA follows: TGCAGTGCTAGTCGCTCCGGAGGAAACACCATATATTTT. Translated, it gives CSASRSGGNTIYF.

In this sample, this clonotype turned up a few times. The chain carries TRBV7-9 and TRBJ2-3; D possibly uses TRBD1 or TRBD2 (5 bases each). Germline CDR1 is SEHNR and CDR2 is FQNEAQ (reference sequence). The CDR3 runs 19 residues. Between the trimmed V and J ends, which lost 2 bases and 2 bases, there was a span of 23 bases. CDR3 region: CASSLNVGTQDLNTDTQYF. In nucleotides, the CDR3 is TGTGCCAGCAGCTTAAATGTCGGGACCCAAGACCTGAACACAGATACGCAGTATTTT.

The chain couples TRBV4-3 to TRBJ2-1; TRBD1 matches 8 bases. This CDR3 comprises 17 residues. The germline V gene encodes CDR1 LGHNA and CDR2 YSLEER. J lost 9 bases, V lost 1 base, and 14 bases had no gene match. CDR3 DNA: TGCGCCAGCAGCCAAGTCCACTGGACAGGGCCAGACACTGAGCAGTTCTTC. It codes for CASSQVHWTGPDTEQFF.

This clonotype has a count of ten or more. The chain combines TRBV7-9 with TRBJ2-2; D possibly corresponds to TRBD1 (6 bases). V was shortened by 4 bases and J by 0 bases, with 6 bases between the two germline ends. Germline values: CDR1 SEHNR, CDR2 FQNEAQ (reference sequence). The CDR3 sequence is 14 residues long. The CDR3 loop is CASSSGANTGELFF. The CDR3 nucleotides read TGTGCCAGCAGCTCAGGGGCGAACACCGGGGAGCTGTTTTTT.

The table lists this clonotype with many counts. CDR3 bases: TGCGCCAGCAGCTTATACGGTTCGAACACTGAAGCTTTCTTT. Residues: CASSLYGSNTEAFF. The genes are TRBV5-1 and TRBJ1-1; D gene uncertain. Trimming shortened V by 2 bases and J by 1 base, and 9 bases separated the two germline ends. The CDR3 has 14 amino acids. CDR1 SGHRS and CDR2 YFSETQ come from the germline V gene. Combining the CDR3 with reference TRBV5-1 and TRBJ1-1 gives the whole variable domain KAGVTQTPRYLIKTRGQQVTLSCSPISGHRSVSWYQQTPGQGLQFLFEYFSETQRNKGNFPGRFSGRQFSNSRSEMNVSTLELGDSALYLCASSLYGSNTEAFFGQGTRLTVV.

This clonotype was seen a handful of times. The J gene is TRBJ1-1, the V gene TRBV6-1, with TRBD1 matching over 8 bases. V lost 6 bases, J lost 6 bases, and 6 bases stayed unmatched. The CDR3 contains 13 residues. Germline V CDR1 and CDR2: MNHNS, SASEGT. CDR3 sequence (DNA): TGTGCCAGCAGCAGGACAGGGCGTCCTGAAGCTTTCTTT. Its translation is CASSRTGRPEAFF.

V gene TRBV3-1 combines with J gene TRBJ2-1; D not resolved. Germline V lookup: CDR1 LGHDT, CDR2 YNNKEL (reference sequence). The CDR3 runs to 15 residues. V was cut by 0 bases and J by 4 bases, with 10 bases left in between. For the CDR3, the DNA is TGTGCCAGCAGCCAAGATTCGGTCCAATACAATGAGCAGTTCTTC. It is translated as CASSQDSVQYNEQFF.

This clonotype was seen a handful of times. This chain joins TRBV5-1 and TRBJ2-3, with 10 positions matching TRBD2. J gave up 2 bases and V 4 bases, and 4 bases lay outside the gene matches. The CDR3 totals 15 residues. CDR1 and CDR2 from the germline V gene are SGHRS and YFSETQ. DNA for the CDR3: TGCGCCAGCAGCCGTAGCGGGGGGCTCACAGATACGCAGTATTTT. It yields the protein CASSRSGGLTDTQYF.

This clonotype was found a few times. A much larger clonotype is one base distant, so this may be a read error. The rearrangement uses TRBV20-1 and TRBJ2-5; 8 nucleotides align to TRBD2. Looked up from germline, CDR1 is DFQATT and CDR2 is SNEGSKA (reference sequence). J gave up 2 bases and V 5 bases, and 4 bases lay outside the gene matches. The CDR3 is made up of 13 amino acids. In nucleotides, the CDR3 is TGCAGTGCTCCTCGCGGGGGGCAAGAGACCCAGTACTTC. Amino acids: CSAPRGGQETQYF.

V usage is TRBV5-1 and J usage is TRBJ2-3; possible D gene TRBD1, 5 bases. This CDR3 region has 15 residues. V was pared by 7 bases and J by 2 bases, with 17 bases between. In germline, CDR1 is SGHRS, CDR2 YFSETQ. In nucleotides, the CDR3 is TGCGCCAGCCGAGAATCAGGGATCCCCACAGATACGCAGTATTTT. It is translated as CASRESGIPTDTQYF.

The rearrangement links TRBV10-3 to TRBJ1-5; unclear D gene. Germline assignment: CDR1 ENHRY and CDR2 SYGVKD. V was trimmed by 4 bases and J by 4 bases, leaving 14 bases between them. This CDR3 region has 15 residues. CDR3 amino acids: CAISVSGERNQPQHF. The CDR3 nucleotides are TGTGCCATCAGTGTTAGCGGGGAAAGGAATCAGCCCCAGCATTTT.

This clonotype was seen more than once but under ten times. The chain combines TRBV28 with TRBJ2-5; 8 positions agree with TRBD1. CDR1 and CDR2 from the germline V gene are MDHEN and SYDVKM. This CDR3 spans 14 amino acids. Trimming took 5 bases from V and 5 from J; bases not matched to a gene: 7. The CDR3: CASSNDRGTETQYF. The CDR3 DNA is TGTGCCAGCAGTAATGACAGGGGAACTGAGACCCAGTACTTC.